This entry lists 7 T cell receptor beta chains sequenced from one sample in a study of T cells after yellow fever vaccination. A single record per CDR3 protein comes from TCRdb applying MiXCR to the 5' RACE reads. This sample has some 220,000 distinct CDR3 sequences, with 3% to 3.5% found just once. The sample in question was CD4+ T cells sorted from PBMCs, obtained 10 days after the yellow fever booster vaccination. The receptors derive from a young man who received the YFV17D yellow fever vaccine.

This clonotype was found many times. This chain connects TRBV15 to TRBJ2-7, with 11 bases fitting TRBD1. With V trimmed by 5 bases and J by 3 bases, 6 bases remained unmatched. CDR1 and CDR2 (germline): LNHNV, YYDKDF (reference sequence). This CDR3 contains 15 residues. In DNA form, the CDR3 reads TGTGCCACCAGCTATGGGACAGGGGGATACTACGAGCAGTACGTC. Amino acids: CATSYGTGGYYEQYV.

This clonotype has at least ten counts. This sequence joins TRBV2 and TRBJ1-1; TRBD1 might be the D (5 bases). This CDR3 comprises 13 residues. Germline CDR1 and CDR2: SNHLY and FYNNEI. With 6 bases removed from V and 1 base from J, the gap between germline ends came to 9 bases. The CDR3 sequence: CASSGDWNTEAFF. CDR3 nucleotide sequence: TGTGCCAGCAGCGGGGACTGGAACACTGAAGCTTTCTTT.

The table lists this clonotype with many counts. This chain links TRBV25-1 with TRBJ1-4, with D unresolved. Germline-derived CDR1 and CDR2 are MGHDK and SYGVNS. This CDR3 has 14 residues. V was trimmed by 2 bases and J by 7 bases, leaving 11 bases between them. Written as DNA, the CDR3 is TGTGCCAGCAGTGAAGCGGGCCCGGCTGAAAAACTGTTTTTT. Protein: CASSEAGPAEKLFF. The variable domain in full, with the rest retrieved from reference TRBV25-1 and TRBJ1-4, is EADIYQTPRYLVIGTGKKITLECSQTMGHDKMYWYQQDPGMELHLIHYSYGVNSTEKGDLSSESTVSRIRTEHFPLTLESARPSHTSQYLCASSEAGPAEKLFFGSGTQLSVL.

The V and J genes are TRBV12-3 or TRBV12-4 and TRBJ2-1; 8 nucleotides line up with TRBD2. V lost 7 bases and J lost 4; bases outside the gene matches: 12. The CDR3 sequence is 16 residues long. CDR3 in amino acids: CASTEARGGVYNEQFF. The DNA of the CDR3 is TGTGCCAGCACCGAGGCCCGGGGGGGCGTATACAATGAGCAGTTCTTC.

The chain recombines TRBV5-6 with TRBJ2-1; possible D gene TRBD2, 5 bases. V dropped 0 bases and J dropped 4 bases, with 8 bases sitting between them. Germline values: CDR1 SGHDT, CDR2 YYEEEE. The CDR3 runs 14 residues. The chain's CDR3 is CASSLERYYNEQFF. The DNA of the CDR3 is TGTGCCAGCAGCTTGGAGCGGTATTACAATGAGCAGTTCTTC.

The chain has TRBV6-6 and TRBJ2-1, with D perhaps matching TRBD1 or TRBD2 (5 bases each). The V gene lost 6 bases and the J gene lost 3 bases, with 15 bases spanning the gap. Germline V gene data show CDR1 as MNHNY and CDR2 as SVGAGI (reference sequence). CDR3 length: 15 amino acids. The CDR3 DNA follows: TGTGCCAGCAGCCACGGGACGGTACGCTACAATGAGCAGTTCTTC. It specifies CASSHGTVRYNEQFF.

To note about this clonotype: One junction end disagrees with the germline gene, perhaps due to a read error. J is TRBJ2-1 and V is TRBV18, with D possibly being TRBD2 (6 bases). The CDR3 sequence is 12 residues long. Germline CDR1 is KGHSH and CDR2 is LQKENI. The CDR3 here is CACSGRHNEQFF. The CDR3 bases are TGTGCCTGCTCAGGGAGGCACAATGAGCAGTTCTTC.